Here is one T cell receptor (beta chain) with its context. The CDR3 contains 11 residues. With 6 bases removed from V and 6 bases from J, the gap between germline ends came to 11 bases. Germline CDR1 is DFQATT and CDR2 is SNEGSKA (reference sequence). This entry is derived from a study of T-cell memory formation after mild COVID-19. TCRdb recomputed calls from the 5' RACE reads with MiXCR, one row per CDR3 protein. There are about 110,000 distinct CDR3 sequences in the sample; 15% to 20% occur only once, and 28% lies in the top ten. The rearrangement joins TRBV20-1 to TRBJ1-1; D is possibly TRBD1 (6 bases). The source of this sequence is an adult woman who had mild COVID-19 (a few samples of this study predate the infection). Cell type and time point are not known. The material sequenced was PBMCs or a T cell subset sorted from them (not recorded which). The CDR3, as DNA: TGCAGTGCCTGGGGGCTCGCTGAAGCTTTCTTT. This translates into CSAWGLAEAFF.